The source of this T cell receptor beta chain is a study of shared clonotypes between healthy human individuals. Study information: Three plates each covered CD4 naive and memory; CD8 naive two, CD8 memory one.

The table came from immunoSEQ multiplex PCR; TCRdb's copy has only in-frame clones and leaves some out. The top ten hold approximately 0.41% of the sample, which has about 2.3 million clones, 85% to 95% seen once. This CDR3 comprises 14 residues. Germline V gives CDR1 SNHLY, CDR2 FYNNEI. Trimming removed 2 bases at V and 5 bases at J, with 10 bases between. Division of CD4+ cells produced a CD45RA+ naive subset and a CD45RA-negative memory subset. The receptor was isolated from a man between 18 and 29 years old in good health. Some clones in this sample may be carry-over from other donors' samples. The rearrangement joins TRBV2 to TRBJ2-1, with D possibly being TRBD2 (5 bases). The material sequenced was naive CD4+ T cells from PBMCs. Stated subset: CD45RA+ positively selected. CDR3 protein: CASSEIVRDNEQFF. Written as DNA, the CDR3 is TGTGCCAGCAGTGAAATAGTGAGGGACAATGAGCAGTTCTTC.